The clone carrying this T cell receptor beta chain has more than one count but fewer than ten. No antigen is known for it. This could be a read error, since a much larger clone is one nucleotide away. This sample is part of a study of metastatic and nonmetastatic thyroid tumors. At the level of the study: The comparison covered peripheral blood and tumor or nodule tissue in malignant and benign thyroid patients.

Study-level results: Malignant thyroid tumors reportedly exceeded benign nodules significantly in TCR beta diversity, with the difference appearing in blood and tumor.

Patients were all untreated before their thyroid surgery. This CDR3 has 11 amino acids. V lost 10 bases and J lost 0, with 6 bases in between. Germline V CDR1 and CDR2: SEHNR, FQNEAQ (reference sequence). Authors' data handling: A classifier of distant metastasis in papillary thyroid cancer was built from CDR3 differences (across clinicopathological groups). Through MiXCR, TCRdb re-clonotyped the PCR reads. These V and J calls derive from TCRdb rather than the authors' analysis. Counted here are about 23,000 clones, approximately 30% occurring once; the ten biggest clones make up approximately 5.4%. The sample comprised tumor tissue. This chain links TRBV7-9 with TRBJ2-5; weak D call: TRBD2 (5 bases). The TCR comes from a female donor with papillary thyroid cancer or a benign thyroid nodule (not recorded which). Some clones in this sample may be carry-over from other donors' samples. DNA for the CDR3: TGTGCCATCGGGAACCAAGAGACCCAGTACTTC. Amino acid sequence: CAIGNQETQYF.